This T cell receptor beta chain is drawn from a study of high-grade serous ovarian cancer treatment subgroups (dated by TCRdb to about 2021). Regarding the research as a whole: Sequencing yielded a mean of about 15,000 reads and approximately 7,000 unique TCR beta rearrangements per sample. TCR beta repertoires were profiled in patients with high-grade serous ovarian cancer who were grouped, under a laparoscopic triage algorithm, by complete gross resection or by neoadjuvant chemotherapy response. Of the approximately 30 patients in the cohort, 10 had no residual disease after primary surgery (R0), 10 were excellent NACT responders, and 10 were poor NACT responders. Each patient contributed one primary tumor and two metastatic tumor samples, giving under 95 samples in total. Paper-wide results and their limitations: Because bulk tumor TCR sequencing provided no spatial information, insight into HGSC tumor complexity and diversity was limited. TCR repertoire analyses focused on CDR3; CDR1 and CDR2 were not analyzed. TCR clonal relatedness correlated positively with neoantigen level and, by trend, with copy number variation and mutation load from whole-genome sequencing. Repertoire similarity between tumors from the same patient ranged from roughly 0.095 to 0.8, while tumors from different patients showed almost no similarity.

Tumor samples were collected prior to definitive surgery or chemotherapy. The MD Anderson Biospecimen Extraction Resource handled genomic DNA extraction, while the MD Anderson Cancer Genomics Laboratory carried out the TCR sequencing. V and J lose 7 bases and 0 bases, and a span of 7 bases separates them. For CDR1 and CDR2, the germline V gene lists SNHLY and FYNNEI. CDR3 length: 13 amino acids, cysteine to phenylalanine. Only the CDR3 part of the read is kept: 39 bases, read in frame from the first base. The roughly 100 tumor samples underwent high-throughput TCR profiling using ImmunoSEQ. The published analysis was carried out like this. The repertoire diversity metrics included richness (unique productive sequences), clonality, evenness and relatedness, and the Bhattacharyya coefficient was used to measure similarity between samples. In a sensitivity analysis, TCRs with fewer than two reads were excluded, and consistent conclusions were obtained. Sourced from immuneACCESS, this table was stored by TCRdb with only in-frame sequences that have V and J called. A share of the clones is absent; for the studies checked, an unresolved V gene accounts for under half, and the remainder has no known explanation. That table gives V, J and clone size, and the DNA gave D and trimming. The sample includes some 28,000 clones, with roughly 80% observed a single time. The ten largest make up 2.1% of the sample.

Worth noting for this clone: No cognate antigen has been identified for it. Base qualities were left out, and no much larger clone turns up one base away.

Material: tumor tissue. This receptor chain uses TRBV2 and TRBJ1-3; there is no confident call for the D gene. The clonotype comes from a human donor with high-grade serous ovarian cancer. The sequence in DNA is TGTGCCAGCACAAGCTTCTCTGGAAACACCATATATTTT. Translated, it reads CASTSFSGNTIYF.